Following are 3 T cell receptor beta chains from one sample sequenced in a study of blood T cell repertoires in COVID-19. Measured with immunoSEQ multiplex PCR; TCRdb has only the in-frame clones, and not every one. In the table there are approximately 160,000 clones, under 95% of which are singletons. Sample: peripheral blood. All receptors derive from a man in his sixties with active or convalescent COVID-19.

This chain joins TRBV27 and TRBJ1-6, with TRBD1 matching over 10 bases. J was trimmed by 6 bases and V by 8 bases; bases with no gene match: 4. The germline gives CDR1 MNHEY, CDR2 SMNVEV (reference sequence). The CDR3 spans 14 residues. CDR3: CASSGDRGNSPLHF. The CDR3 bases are TGTGCCAGCTCCGGGGACAGGGGTAATTCACCCCTCCACTTT.

The CDR3 is CASSVRQSVTGELFF. The CDR3, as DNA: TGTGCCAGCAGTGTCAGACAATCGGTTACCGGGGAGCTGTTTTTT. The V gene is TRBV2, the J gene TRBJ2-2; no firm D call. The CDR3 is 15 residues long. Germline V gene sequence: CDR1 SNHLY, CDR2 FYNNEI. V lost 4 bases and J 5 bases, leaving 14 bases between the germline ends.

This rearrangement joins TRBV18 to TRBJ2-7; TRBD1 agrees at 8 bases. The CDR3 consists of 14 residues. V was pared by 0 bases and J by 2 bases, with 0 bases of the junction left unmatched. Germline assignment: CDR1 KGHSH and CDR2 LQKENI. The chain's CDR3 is CASSPPGQAYEQYF. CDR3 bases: TGTGCCAGCTCACCACCGGGACAGGCCTACGAGCAGTACTTC. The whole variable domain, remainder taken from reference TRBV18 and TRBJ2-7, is NAGVMQNPRHLVRRRGQEARLRCSPMKGHSHVYWYRQLPEEGLKFMVYLQKENIIDESGMPKERFSAEFPKEGPSILRIQQVVRGDSAAYFCASSPPGQAYEQYFGPGTRLTVT.